Sequencing of this T cell receptor beta chain was carried out in a study of blood T cell repertoires in COVID-19. Background on the study: The samples span acute and convalescent COVID-19 from the United States, Italy and Spain. In each case, the material was cDNA or gDNA derived from T cells, B-cell-depleted T cells, or PBMCs.

CDR1 is SEHNR, CDR2 FQNEAQ, per germline (reference sequence). CDR3 length: 13 residues. The trim removed 5 bases at V and 7 bases at J, leaving 5 bases unmatched. As processed by the authors: Amplification from reference gene primers served as the basis for estimated nucleated cell counts. The repertoire was sequenced with immunoSEQ multiplex PCR; TCRdb's copy has only in-frame clones and lacks some. The V and J calls and clone size were taken over from that table, and D and trimming were inferred from the DNA. The sample includes under 150,000 clones, 84% of them seen just once. This TCR came from a woman older than 75 in a cohort sampled during active or convalescent COVID-19. The specimen was peripheral blood. The rearrangement links TRBV7-9 to TRBJ1-2; 9 bases align to TRBD1. The CDR3 DNA is TGTGCCAGCAGCGCCGGGACAGGGACTGGCTACACCTTC. Protein: CASSAGTGTGYTF.